This T cell receptor beta chain was identified during a study of Graves' ophthalmopathy and Graves' hyperthyroidism. Findings and limits, study-wide: Most thyroid clonotypes expanded beyond 0.001 frequency were also found in blood.

V lost 4 bases, J lost 10 bases, and 28 bases lay in between. This CDR3 contains 17 residues. Pregnant or lactating patients and those with other autoimmune diseases or uncontrolled infections were excluded. The diagnosis was founded upon clinical symptoms, serum thyroxine, TRAb, thyroid ultrasound and orbital computed tomography. Note on this clonotype: What it binds is not known.

RNA transcripts yielded amplified TCR beta CDR3 regions. First-round RT-PCR relied on HTBI primers, and a second-round multiplex PCR came next. In TCRdb, the multiplex PCR reads were re-called with MiXCR into one record per CDR3 protein. Of around 1.1 million distinct CDR3 sequences listed, 35% to 40% are singletons. The sequence was obtained from an adult man with Graves' hyperthyroidism. The chain recombines TRBV12-3 or TRBV12-4 with TRBJ1-1; possibly TRBD1 for D (6 bases). The sequenced sample consisted of peripheral blood or thyroid tissue (not recorded which). Written as DNA, the CDR3 is TGTGCCAGCAGTTCAACAGGGTTGCTTAGGGCGTCGGTCGGAGCTTTCTTT. Amino acid sequence: CASSSTGLLRASVGAFF.